This T cell receptor (beta chain) came from a study of T cell responses to AZD1222 COVID-19 vaccine. Findings and caveats of the study: Close to half of all spike-specific TCRs reportedly target regions of the variants that are unmutated.

Generated by immunoSEQ multiplex PCR, the TCRdb table keeps only in-frame clones and is missing some. The sample comprises 100,000 or so clones, about 90% of which are singletons, and roughly 1.7% rests with the top ten. Trimming took 6 bases from V and 7 from J; bases not matched to a gene: 7. The CDR3 consists of 13 residues. Looked up from germline, CDR1 is SNHLY and CDR2 is FYNNEI. With respect to this clone: Its target is unknown.

The rearrangement uses TRBV2 and TRBJ2-7, with 9 nucleotides matching TRBD1. Sequences were derived from peripheral blood, sampled on day 0 of AZD1222 vaccination. This sequence originates from an adult in good health. The CDR3 nucleotides are TGTGCCAGCAGCCGACAGGGGGAGGGGGAGCAGTACTTC. Protein product: CASSRQGEGEQYF.